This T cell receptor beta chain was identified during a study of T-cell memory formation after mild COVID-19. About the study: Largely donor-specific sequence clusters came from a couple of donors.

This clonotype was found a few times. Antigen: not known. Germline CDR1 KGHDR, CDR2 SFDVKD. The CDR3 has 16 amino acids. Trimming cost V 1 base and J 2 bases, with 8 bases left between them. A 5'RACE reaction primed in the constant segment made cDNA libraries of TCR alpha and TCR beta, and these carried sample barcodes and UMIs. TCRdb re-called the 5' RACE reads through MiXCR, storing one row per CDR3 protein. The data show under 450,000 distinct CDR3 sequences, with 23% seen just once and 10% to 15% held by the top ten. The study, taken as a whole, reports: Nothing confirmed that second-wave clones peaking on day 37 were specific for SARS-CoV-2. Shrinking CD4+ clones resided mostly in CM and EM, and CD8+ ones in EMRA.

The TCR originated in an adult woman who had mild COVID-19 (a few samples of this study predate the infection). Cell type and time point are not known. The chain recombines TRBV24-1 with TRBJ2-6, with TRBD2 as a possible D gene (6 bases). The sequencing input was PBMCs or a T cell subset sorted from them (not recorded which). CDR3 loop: CATSDFRGTGANVLTF. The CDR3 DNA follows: TGTGCCACCAGTGATTTTCGGGGGACTGGGGCCAACGTCCTGACTTTC.